This T cell receptor beta chain was observed in a study of graft-versus-host responses after intestinal transplantation (TCRdb year 2021). With respect to the entire study: Recipients received multivisceral, liver-intestinal, or isolated intestinal transplants. Anti-thymocyte globulin induction was given to all recipients, followed by maintenance tacrolimus and steroids for about 3 years. After intestinal transplantation, graft-versus-host and host-versus-graft alloreactive T cell clones in the graft, circulation and bone marrow were tracked using bulk TCR-beta CDR3 sequencing. To identify alloreactive clones, pre-transplant mixed lymphocyte reaction products were sequenced and then compared with unstimulated pre-transplant donor and recipient T cells. The cohort enrolled 20 to 25 intestinal transplant recipients including one retransplant, and a few patients lacking pretransplant specimens were excluded. Donor T cell macrochimerism was defined as a peak of at least 4% donor T cells among recipient peripheral blood mononuclear cells. Samples from a few later patients were sequenced in-house on an Illumina MiSeq with MiXCR processing rather than by the commercial service. Study-wide findings and limitations: Early after transplant, peak levels of circulating GvH clones were found to be associated with declines in HvG clones. GvH clones were found in recipient bone marrow, and some of the GvH clones appeared earlier in ileal mucosa or blood, which is consistent with an intestinal mucosal origin. Conclusions were limited by the relatively low number and heterogeneity of intestinal transplant patients. Patients with donor T cell macrochimerism had high GvH to HvG T cell clonal ratios in their allografts.

What the time point label conveys for this sample: cells obtained before transplantation from donor or recipient. CD3+CD4+ and CD3+CD8+ populations were FACS-sorted from unstimulated pre-transplant donor and recipient cells taken from spleen or lymph nodes. The CDR3 sequence holds 14 residues, the cysteine and phenylalanine included. The only DNA kept is the CDR3, 42 bases in frame from the first base. Based on the germline V gene, the CDR1 and CDR2 sequences are SGHRS and YFSETQ. After removal of 4 bases from V and 7 bases from J, the junction retains 7 bases not matched to a gene. The method behind the library was the immunoSEQ multiplex PCR assay. For most patients, genomic DNA was isolated with the Qiagen DNeasy Blood and Tissue Kit and sent frozen to Adaptive Biotechnologies for TCR sequencing. Adaptive Biotechnologies carried out high-throughput TCR-beta CDR3 sequencing of genomic DNA for most patients. Per the source publication's procedure: Adaptive's ImmunoSEQ software was the source of the TCR sequencing data for 15 to 20 patients, while a few other patients were processed with MiXCR and VDJtools. CD4 versus CD8 sorting errors were corrected by removing sequences found in both subsets at a frequency ratio below 5:1. CDR3 nucleotide sequences shared between donor and recipient were removed because the origin of such sequences could not be assigned. Alloreactive clones required at least 2-fold expansion over unstimulated cells and minimum CFSE-low frequency of 0.002% (template counts) or 0.001% (read counts). Mappable clones were those detected in sequenced pre-transplant spleen, lymph node, or MLR CFSE-low populations of the donor or recipient. The cumulative frequency of alloreactive clones was calculated as a percentage of all sequences, weighted by copy number. TCRdb took over this immuneACCESS table, retaining in-frame rearrangements with V and J assigned. Such tables are incomplete; in checked studies, under half of the missing clones stem from an unresolved V gene, and the remainder is unexplained. V and J calls and clone size are as listed in that table; D and trimming were resolved from the DNA. The sample table contains about 51,000 clones; only one count was recorded for around 90% of them. The ten largest account for 0.5% to 0.65% of the sample.

A remark on this clone: Its antigen is unknown. No base-level quality is on record; no much larger clone is a single base apart. At the DNA level, this CDR3 is encoded by other sequences in the same sample as well.

Sequencing used unstimulated CD4+ T cells sorted from spleen or lymph node cells, obtained before transplant. This receptor was taken from a human donor who was the organ donor for an intestinal transplant. The chain joins TRBV5-1 to TRBJ1-5; 8 central bases correspond to TRBD1. CDR3 sequence: CASSPGQGNQPQHF. The nucleotides are TGCGCCAGCAGCCCCGGACAGGGAAACCAGCCCCAGCATTTT.